This T cell receptor beta chain comes out of a study of blood T cell repertoires in COVID-19. About the study: COVID-19 samples, acute and convalescent, were from the United States, Italy and Spain. Nucleic acid was either cDNA or gDNA, and it came from T cells, B-cell-depleted T cells, or PBMCs.

J lost 8 bases, V lost 5 bases, and 6 bases had no gene match. The CDR3 has 14 residues. Germline CDR1 is MNHNY and CDR2 is SVGAGI (reference sequence). How the authors handled the data: Quantification of nucleated cells was approximated via reference gene primer amplification. Method: immunoSEQ multiplex PCR; TCRdb's copy keeps in-frame clones and lacks some. The D gene and trimming were derived from the DNA, and the V and J assignments and clone size from that table. Among over 200,000 clones listed, roughly 87% were seen once. This clonotype was obtained from a man aged 35 to 55 with active or convalescent COVID-19. The specimen sequenced was peripheral blood. The gene calls are TRBV6-6 and TRBJ1-2; 12 positions agree with TRBD1. The CDR3 protein is CASSIGTGGEGYTF. The CDR3 coding sequence is TGTGCCAGCAGTATAGGGACAGGGGGCGAAGGCTACACCTTC.